This section outlines one TCR beta chain sequence together with its context. Its target is not known. The assay was immunoSEQ multiplex PCR, and TCRdb's table has in-frame clones only and misses some. Of under 200,000 clones listed, about 89% are singletons. This sample is part of a study of T cell responses to AZD1222 COVID-19 vaccine. The study, taken as a whole, reports: Increases in Spike-specific TCR breadth and depth were seen after two AZD1222 doses. There were mostly white British donors and more females than males, and clonal diversity was possibly underestimated. Reportedly, nearly half of unique spike TCRs recognized epitopes outside B.1.351/B.1.1.7 mutations.

The germline V and J ends were trimmed by 1 base and 4 bases, with 7 bases remaining between them. The CDR3 contains 13 residues. CDR1 and CDR2 from the germline V gene are LGHDT and YNNKEL (reference sequence). This clonotype originated in an adult in good health. Sequences were derived from peripheral blood, sampled on day 0 of MenACWY control vaccination. This sequence joins TRBV3-1 (or the pseudogene TRBV3-2) and TRBJ2-5, with D unresolved. CDR3 amino acids: CASSQGALETQYF. The CDR3, as DNA: TGTGCCAGCAGCCAAGGGGCTTTAGAGACCCAGTACTTC.